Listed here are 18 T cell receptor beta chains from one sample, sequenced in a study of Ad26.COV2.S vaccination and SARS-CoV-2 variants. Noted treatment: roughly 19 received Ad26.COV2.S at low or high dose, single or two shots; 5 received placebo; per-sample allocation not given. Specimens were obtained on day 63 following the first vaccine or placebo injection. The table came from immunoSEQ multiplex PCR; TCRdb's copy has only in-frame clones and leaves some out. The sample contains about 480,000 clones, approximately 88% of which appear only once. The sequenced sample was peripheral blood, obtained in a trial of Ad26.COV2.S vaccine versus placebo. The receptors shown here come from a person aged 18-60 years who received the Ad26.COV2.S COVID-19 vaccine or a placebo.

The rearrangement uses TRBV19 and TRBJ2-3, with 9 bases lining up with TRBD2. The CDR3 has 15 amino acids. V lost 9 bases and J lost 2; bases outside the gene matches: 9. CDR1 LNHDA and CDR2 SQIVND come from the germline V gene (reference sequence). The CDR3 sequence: CASLRTSDPTDTQYF. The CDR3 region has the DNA TGTGCCAGCTTGAGGACTAGCGATCCCACAGATACGCAGTATTTT.

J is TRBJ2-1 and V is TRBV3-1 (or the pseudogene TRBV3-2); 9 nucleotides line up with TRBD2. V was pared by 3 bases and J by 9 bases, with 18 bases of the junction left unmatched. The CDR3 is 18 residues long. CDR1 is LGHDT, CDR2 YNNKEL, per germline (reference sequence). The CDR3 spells CASSQNPQRGLASVEQFF. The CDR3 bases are TGTGCCAGCAGCCAGAACCCCCAACGGGGACTAGCATCGGTTGAGCAGTTCTTC.

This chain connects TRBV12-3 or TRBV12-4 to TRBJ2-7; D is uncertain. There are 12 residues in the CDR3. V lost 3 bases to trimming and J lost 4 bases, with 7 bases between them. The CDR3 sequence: CASSFWGYEQYF. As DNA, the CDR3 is TGTGCCAGCAGTTTCTGGGGATACGAGCAGTACTTC.

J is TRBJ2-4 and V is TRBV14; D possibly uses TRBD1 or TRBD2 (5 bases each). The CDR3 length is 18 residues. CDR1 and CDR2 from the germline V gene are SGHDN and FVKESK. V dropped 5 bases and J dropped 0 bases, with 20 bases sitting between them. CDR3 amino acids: CASSAPVGDPLAKNIQYF. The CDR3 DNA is TGTGCCAGCAGCGCACCCGTCGGGGACCCATTAGCCAAAAACATTCAGTACTTC.

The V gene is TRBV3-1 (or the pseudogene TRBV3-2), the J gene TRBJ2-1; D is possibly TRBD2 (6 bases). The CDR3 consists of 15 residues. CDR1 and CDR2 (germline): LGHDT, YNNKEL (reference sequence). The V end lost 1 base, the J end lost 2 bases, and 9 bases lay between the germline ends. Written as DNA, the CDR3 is TGTGCCAGCAGCCAAGTGCGGGGAGCCTACAATGAGCAGTTCTTC. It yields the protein CASSQVRGAYNEQFF.

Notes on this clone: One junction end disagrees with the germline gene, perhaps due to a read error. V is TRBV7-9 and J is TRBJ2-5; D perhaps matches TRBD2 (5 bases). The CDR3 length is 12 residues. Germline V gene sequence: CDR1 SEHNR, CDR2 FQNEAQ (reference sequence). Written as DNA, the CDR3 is TGTGCCAGCGCACGGGATCAAGAGCCCCAGTACTTC. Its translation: CASARDQEPQYF.

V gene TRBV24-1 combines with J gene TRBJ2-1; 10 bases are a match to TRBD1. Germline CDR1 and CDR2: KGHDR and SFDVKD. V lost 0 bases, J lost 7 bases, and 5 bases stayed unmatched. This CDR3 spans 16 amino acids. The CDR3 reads CATSDLGDRGKNEQFF. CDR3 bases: TGTGCCACCAGTGATTTGGGGGACAGGGGTAAGAATGAGCAGTTCTTC.

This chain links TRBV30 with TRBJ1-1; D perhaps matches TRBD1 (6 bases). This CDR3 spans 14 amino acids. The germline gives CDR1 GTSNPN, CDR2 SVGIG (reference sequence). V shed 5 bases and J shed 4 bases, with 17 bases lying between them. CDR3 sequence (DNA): TGTGCCTGGGGAAGAACAGGGACGGGCACTGAAGCTTTCTTT. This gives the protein CAWGRTGTGTEAFF.

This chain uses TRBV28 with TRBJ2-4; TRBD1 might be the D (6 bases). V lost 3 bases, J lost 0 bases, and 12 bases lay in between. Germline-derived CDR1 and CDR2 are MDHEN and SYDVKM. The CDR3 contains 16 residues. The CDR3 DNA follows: TGTGCCAGCAGTTTCTCCGGACAGTTAGCCAAAAACATTCAGTACTTC. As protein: CASSFSGQLAKNIQYF.

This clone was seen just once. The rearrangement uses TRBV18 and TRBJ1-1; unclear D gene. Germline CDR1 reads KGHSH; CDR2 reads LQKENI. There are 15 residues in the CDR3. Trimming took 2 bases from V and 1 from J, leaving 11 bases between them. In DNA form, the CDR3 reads TGTGCCAGCTCACCAACCAGGAAATCGAACACTGAAGCTTTCTTT. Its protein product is CASSPTRKSNTEAFF.

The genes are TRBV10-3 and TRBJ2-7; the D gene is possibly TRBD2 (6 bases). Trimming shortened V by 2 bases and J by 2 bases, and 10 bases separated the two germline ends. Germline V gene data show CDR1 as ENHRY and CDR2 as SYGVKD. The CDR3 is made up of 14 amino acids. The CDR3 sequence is CAISETGVAYEQYF. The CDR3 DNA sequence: TGTGCCATCAGTGAGACGGGGGTAGCCTACGAGCAGTACTTC.

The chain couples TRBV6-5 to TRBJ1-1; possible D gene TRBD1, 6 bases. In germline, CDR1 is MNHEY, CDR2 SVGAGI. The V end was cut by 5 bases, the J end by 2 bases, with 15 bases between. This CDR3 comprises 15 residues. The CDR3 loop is CASSPDRGPNTEAFF. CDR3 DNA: TGTGCCAGCAGTCCGGACCGGGGGCCTAACACTGAAGCTTTCTTT.

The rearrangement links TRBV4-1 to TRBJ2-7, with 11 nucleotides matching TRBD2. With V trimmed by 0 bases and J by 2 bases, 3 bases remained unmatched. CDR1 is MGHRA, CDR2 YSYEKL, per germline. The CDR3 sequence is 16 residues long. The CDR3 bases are TGCGCCAGCAGCCAAGAGAGACTAGCGGGAACCTACGAGCAGTACTTC. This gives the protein CASSQERLAGTYEQYF.

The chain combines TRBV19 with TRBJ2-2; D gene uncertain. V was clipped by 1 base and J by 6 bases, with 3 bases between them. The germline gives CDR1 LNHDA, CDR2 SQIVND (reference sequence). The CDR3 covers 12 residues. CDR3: CASSIVSGELFF. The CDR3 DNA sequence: TGTGCCAGTAGTATAGTTTCCGGGGAGCTGTTTTTT. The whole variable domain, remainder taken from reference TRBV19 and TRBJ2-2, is DGGITQSPKYLFRKEGQNVTLSCEQNLNHDAMYWYRQDPGQGLRLIYYSQIVNDFQKGDIAEGYSVSREKKESFPLTVTSAQKNPTAFYLCASSIVSGELFFGEGSRLTVL.

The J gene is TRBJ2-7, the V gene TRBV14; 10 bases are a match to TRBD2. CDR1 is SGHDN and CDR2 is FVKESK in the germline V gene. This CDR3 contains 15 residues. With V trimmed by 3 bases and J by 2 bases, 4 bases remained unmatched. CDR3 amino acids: CASSQTSGPTYEQYF. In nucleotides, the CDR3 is TGTGCCAGCAGCCAGACTAGCGGGCCTACCTACGAGCAGTACTTC.

The CDR3 coding sequence is TGTGCCAGCAGCTTAGAACCAGCGGGAGGACCCACAGATACGCAGTATTTT. This gives the protein CASSLEPAGGPTDTQYF. The rearrangement joins TRBV7-2 to TRBJ2-3; the match to TRBD2 covers 9 bases. The CDR3 consists of 17 residues. The ends lost 1 base at V and 2 bases at J; junction bases unmatched: 7. Germline V gives CDR1 SGHTA, CDR2 FQGNSA.

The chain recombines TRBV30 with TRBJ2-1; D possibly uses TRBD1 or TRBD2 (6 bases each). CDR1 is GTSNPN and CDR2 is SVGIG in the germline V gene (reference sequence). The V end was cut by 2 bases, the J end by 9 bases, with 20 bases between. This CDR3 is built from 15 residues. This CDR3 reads CAWSRVDSRGLEQFF. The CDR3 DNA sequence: TGTGCCTGGAGTAGGGTCGACAGCCGGGGGCTTGAGCAGTTCTTC. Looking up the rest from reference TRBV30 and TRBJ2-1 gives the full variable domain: SQTIHQWPATLVQPVGSPLSLECTVEGTSNPNLYWYRQAAGRGLQLLFYSVGIGQISSEVPQNLSASRPQDRQFILSSKKLLLSDSGFYLCAWSRVDSRGLEQFFGPGTRLTVL.

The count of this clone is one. The CDR3 loop is CASSLGDRHTDTQYF. The CDR3 DNA is TGCGCCAGCAGCTTGGGGGACAGGCACACAGATACGCAGTATTTT. J is TRBJ2-3 and V is TRBV5-1; 8 nucleotides agree with TRBD1. The germline gives CDR1 SGHRS, CDR2 YFSETQ. CDR3 length: 15 residues. V lost 0 bases to trimming and J lost 2 bases; unmatched junction nucleotides: 2.